This note documents a single TCR beta chain sequence. This receptor's antigen is unknown. Base qualities are not at hand, and no much larger clone is one base apart. Libraries were built with multiplex PCR. Reads for this sample came from an Illumina HiSeq 2500. TCRbeta libraries were built by three rounds of nested PCR using primers (Table S4), following protocols modified from ARM-PCR. Before sequencing, PCR products of 200-500 bp were cut from the gel and purified using the QIAquick gel extraction kit. As for the original processing: Reads were cleaned with Trimmomatic, merged with FLASH into complete CDR3 sequences, and assigned to V(D)J germline segments with MiTCR. VDJtools was used to compute clonal diversity as the inverse Simpson's index. A read counted as productive if the sequence was in-frame and lacked a premature stop codon. TCRdb trimmed the raw reads at Q25, called clones with MiXCR and kept productive beta chains. Rows merge per CDR3 protein into single entries with the most common DNA and genes. Here the V and J calls rest on TCRdb's processing, not on the authors' analysis. Across this sample there are about 110,000 distinct CDR3 sequences, with about 65% seen only once. 19% of the sample rests with the top ten.

This specimen comes from a study of tumor and adjacent non-tumor tissue in lung cancer listed by TCRdb under 2018. Regarding the research as a whole: By cancer type, the cohort comprised around 11 adenocarcinoma patients, a couple of squamous cell carcinoma patients and 1 small cell lung cancer patient. The 15 enrolled patients, of whom around 10 were men and 5 were women, were aged about 31 to 85 years and were diagnosed with TNM stage I to III disease. In total, sequencing yielded 95 million to 150 million productive TCRbeta reads, which works out to an average of approximately 4 million reads per sample. Using bulk TCRbeta repertoires from over 14 lung cancer patients, the study set lung tumor tissue side by side with matched distant non-tumor lung tissue. For each patient, one tumor sample and one normal lung sample were taken, giving thirty paired specimens that underwent TCRbeta CDR3 sequencing. Paper-wide results and their limitations: Significantly higher TCR diversity (inverse Simpson) was observed in tumor tissue than in normal lung tissue (431.37 vs 166.20, P = 0.0075, Mann-Whitney U test). The top 100 clones accounted for a significantly larger cumulative portion of the repertoire in normal lung than in tumor tissue. Because peripheral blood was not sequenced, the blood TCRbeta repertoires of the lung cancer patients in the study went unexamined. Significantly higher TCR diversity was found in younger patients, and higher tumor TCR diversity was associated with shorter overall and disease-free survival. Neither the sequencing platform nor unique molecular identifiers are named or mentioned anywhere in the methods. The cohort had only roughly 14 patients, and the authors noted that larger samples and more detailed clinical data are needed.

RNA was isolated from bulk, unsorted tissue, and RNA quality was assessed with a NanoDrop ND-1000 and an Agilent 2100. Distant non-tumor tissue taken more than 3 cm from the tumor edge was used as the normal lung sample. Donors were newly diagnosed lung cancer patients admitted for thoracic surgery in China between August and November 2014, without prior chemotherapy. Anyone who had undergone radiotherapy or chemotherapy before, or who had another cancer at the same time, was left out of the study. Pieces of surgical tissue measuring about 1-2.1 cm3 were kept in RNAlater solution and held at -80 degrees C until needed. Taken from cysteine to phenylalanine, the CDR3 has 14 residues. Only the CDR3 part of the read is kept: 42 bases, read in frame from the first base. Per the germline V gene, MDHEN is the CDR1 and SYDVKM is the CDR2.

This sequence uses TRBV28 and TRBJ2-1; no D gene is confidently identified. Sequencing used distant non-tumor lung tissue. The clonotype comes from a man in his sixties with non-small cell lung cancer. The DNA is as follows: TGTACCACCAAGGATAGGCGTTACTACAATGAGCAGTTCTTC. This sequence encodes CTTKDRRYYNEQFF.